Given below is one TCR beta chain in context. What it binds is not known. 5'-RACE, quantitative and with molecular barcodes, yielded the TCR beta libraries. TCRdb reanalysed the 5' RACE reads using MiXCR and keeps one entry per CDR3 protein. The sample includes 800,000 to 900,000 distinct CDR3 sequences, approximately 12% of them seen just once. The data were taken from a study of CD8 T cells in ankylosing spondylitis. General study findings and limits: Made up of roughly 8 highly homologous variants, a TCR beta motif appeared characteristic of ankylosing spondylitis blood.

J lost 2 bases, V lost 3 bases, and 9 bases had no gene match. This CDR3 contains 15 residues. Germline loops: CDR1 DFQATT, CDR2 SNEGSKA (reference sequence). Specimen: blood, either unsorted or a sorted T cell fraction (not recorded which). The sequence was obtained from a male donor with ankylosing spondylitis. This chain links TRBV20-1 with TRBJ2-7, with 8 positions matching TRBD2. CDR3 DNA: TGCAGTGCTAGTTACCCCCGGGGGGGGACCTACGAGCAGTACTTC. Translating gives CSASYPRGGTYEQYF.